This entry describes one TCR beta chain. Its antigen is not identified. TCRdb processed the reads anew with MiXCR; each CDR3 protein has one entry. This repertoire shows 100,000 to 150,000 distinct CDR3 sequences, over 25% found once; its top ten account for roughly 58%. The data are from a study of T cell repertoires in cytomegalovirus infection. Study information: Researchers turned to recently identified HLA-C-restricted CMV epitopes as well as well-studied HLA-B-restricted ones. Through public TCR beta signatures, both CMV infection and matching HLA type were indicated. Study results and limitations: CMV carriers with the relevant HLA were identified by cumulative public TCR beta family frequency. Across the ex vivo response, the dominant clonotypes were HLA-C-restricted CMV-specific TCR beta clonotypes.

The CDR3 extends over 13 amino acids. The germline V and J ends were trimmed by 4 bases and 1 base, with 5 bases remaining between them. Germline V CDR1 and CDR2: MGHDK, SYGVNS. The sample here was CD8+ T cells from cultured PBMCs, taken from culture after CMV antigen stimulation. This TCR was sampled from a human donor in good health (CMV status not recorded). Some clones in this sample may be carry-over from other donors' samples. This chain links TRBV25-1 with TRBJ1-5; D remains ambiguous. DNA of the CDR3: TGTGCCAGCAGTGTGGGCAGCAATCAGCCCCAGCATTTT. This translates into CASSVGSNQPQHF. The whole variable domain, filled in from reference TRBV25-1 and TRBJ1-5, reads EADIYQTPRYLVIGTGKKITLECSQTMGHDKMYWYQQDPGMELHLIHYSYGVNSTEKGDLSSESTVSRIRTEHFPLTLESARPSHTSQYLCASSVGSNQPQHFGDGTRLSIL.